A single T cell receptor (beta chain) is shown here with its context. Germline CDR1 reads SGHRS; CDR2 reads YFSETQ. V lost 10 bases and J lost 8, with 24 bases in between. The CDR3 runs 14 residues. This specimen belongs to a study of blood T cells in healthy people across ages. A second about 7 to 12 cycle PCR used barcoded and J-beta primers. TCRdb re-called the 5' RACE reads through MiXCR, storing one row per CDR3 protein. Among under 1,100,000 distinct CDR3 sequences listed, approximately 25% were seen once. These sequences were also reported in another study, on T cells of mothers and their children. This second report adds: At a rate of 1.5 ug per 15 ul, cDNA synthesis received all of the extracted RNA.

The gene calls are TRBV5-1 and TRBJ1-2; unclear D gene. The clonotype comes from a girl aged 2 to 10 in good health. Sequencing input: blood. The CDR3 sequence is CASSNRASTYGYTF. In nucleotides, the CDR3 is TGCGCCTCATCGAACCGGGCCTCTACATACGGCTACACCTTC.